The 11 T cell receptor beta chains in this list originate from one sample, sequenced in a study of blood T cell repertoires in COVID-19. Data came from immunoSEQ multiplex PCR; TCRdb stores just in-frame clones and leaves some out. The table records 250,000 to 300,000 clones, under 90% of them present only once. Material for sequencing was peripheral blood. These receptor sequences come from a man in his fifties with acute or convalescent COVID-19.

V usage is TRBV14 and J usage is TRBJ1-1; a weak D match, TRBD1 (5 bases). Trimming took 7 bases from V and 1 from J, leaving 13 bases between them. The CDR3 sequence is 14 residues long. Looked up from germline, CDR1 is SGHDN and CDR2 is FVKESK. DNA for the CDR3: TGTGCCAGCACCCCCGCGGGGCGGAACACTGAAGCTTTCTTT. As protein: CASTPAGRNTEAFF.

V and J are TRBV10-2 and TRBJ2-7, with unresolved D. CDR3 length equals 14 residues. V was trimmed by 0 bases and J by 5 bases, leaving 11 bases between them. CDR1 is WSHSY and CDR2 is SAAADI in the germline V gene. CDR3: CASSESIAPNEQYF. CDR3 bases: TGCGCCAGCAGTGAGTCGATTGCGCCCAACGAGCAGTACTTC.

This chain joins TRBV11-2 and TRBJ1-1; D uncertain. The CDR3 runs 16 residues. V was clipped by 6 bases and J by 0 bases, with 17 bases between them. CDR1 and CDR2 from the germline V gene are SGHAT and FQNNGV. In DNA, the CDR3 is TGTGCCAGCAGACGTAGTACGGTCTCGGTGAACACTGAAGCTTTCTTT. It is translated as CASRRSTVSVNTEAFF.

This chain links TRBV18 with TRBJ2-7; 11 bases match TRBD2. The CDR3 consists of 12 residues. V shed 6 bases and J 7 bases; nucleotides not matched to a gene: 2. Germline V lookup: CDR1 KGHSH, CDR2 LQKENI. CDR3 sequence reads: CASSRTSGEQYF. The DNA for the CDR3 is TGTGCCAGCTCGCGGACTAGCGGGGAGCAGTACTTC. Full variable domain (outside the CDR3, taken from reference TRBV18 and TRBJ2-7): NAGVMQNPRHLVRRRGQEARLRCSPMKGHSHVYWYRQLPEEGLKFMVYLQKENIIDESGMPKERFSAEFPKEGPSILRIQQVVRGDSAAYFCASSRTSGEQYFGPGTRLTVT.

This clone came up once. The V call is TRBV18, the J call TRBJ1-1; tentative D call: TRBD1 (5 bases). CDR1 is KGHSH, CDR2 LQKENI, per germline. V was clipped by 3 bases and J by 5 bases, with 19 bases between them. CDR3 length: 16 amino acids. CDR3 DNA: TGTGCCAGCTCACCCGGGGCGGCCATGGGGAGGACTGAAGCTTTCTTT. It specifies CASSPGAAMGRTEAFF.

The chain joins TRBV3-1 (or the pseudogene TRBV3-2) to TRBJ2-7; 8 nucleotides align to TRBD1. V was pared by 1 base and J by 4 bases, with 3 bases of the junction left unmatched. Per germline, CDR1 LGHDT and CDR2 YNNKEL (reference sequence). The CDR3 runs 14 residues. This CDR3 reads CASSQAGGSYEQYF. CDR3 bases: TGTGCCAGCAGCCAAGCAGGGGGCAGTTACGAGCAGTACTTC.

The J gene is TRBJ1-1, the V gene TRBV18; 8 bases agree with TRBD1. CDR3 length equals 13 residues. Looked up from germline, CDR1 is KGHSH and CDR2 is LQKENI. Trimming cost V 6 bases and J 6 bases; bases outside gene matches: 6. As DNA, the CDR3 is TGTGCCAGCTCGCAGGGGGCTGAAGCTGAAGCTTTCTTT. Translated, it gives CASSQGAEAEAFF. Variable domain in full (rest from reference TRBV18 and TRBJ1-1): NAGVMQNPRHLVRRRGQEARLRCSPMKGHSHVYWYRQLPEEGLKFMVYLQKENIIDESGMPKERFSAEFPKEGPSILRIQQVVRGDSAAYFCASSQGAEAEAFFGQGTRLTVV.

This chain uses TRBV27 with TRBJ1-5; D perhaps matches TRBD1 (5 bases). Germline V gene sequence: CDR1 MNHEY, CDR2 SMNVEV (reference sequence). V shed 8 bases and J shed 4 bases, with 15 bases lying between them. The CDR3 consists of 14 residues. The CDR3: CASGDFPGNQPQHF. DNA for the CDR3: TGTGCCAGCGGGGACTTTCCGGGGAATCAGCCCCAGCATTTT.

V gene TRBV5-8 combines with J gene TRBJ2-7; D is perhaps TRBD2 (7 bases). V lost 0 bases and J lost 4, with 14 bases in between. The CDR3 extends over 15 amino acids. CDR1 is SGHTS, CDR2 YDEGEE, per germline. In nucleotides, the CDR3 is TGTGCCAGCAGCTTGGGGGCGGGGGCTACATACGAGCAGTACTTC. The encoded protein is CASSLGAGATYEQYF.

The rearrangement uses TRBV10-1 and TRBJ1-6, with 11 bases fitting TRBD1. Trimming cost V 5 bases and J 9 bases; bases outside gene matches: 3. Germline V gene data show CDR1 as WNHNN and CDR2 as SYGVQD (reference sequence). The CDR3 length is 14 residues. The CDR3 region has the DNA TGCGCCAGCAGTCCGGGACAGGGGGGTTCACCCCTCCACTTT. It specifies CASSPGQGGSPLHF.

This clone was seen once. V gene TRBV29-1 combines with J gene TRBJ2-2; D not certain. CDR1 and CDR2 (germline): SQVTM, ANQGSEA. This CDR3 region has 14 residues. Trimming pared 4 bases from V and 4 bases from J, leaving 13 bases between. This CDR3 reads CSVVGPSLTGELFF. The CDR3 coding sequence is TGCAGCGTTGTGGGCCCATCACTCACCGGGGAGCTGTTTTTT.